The next 2 T cell receptor beta chains were all read from a single sample in a study of blood T cell repertoires in COVID-19. Sequencing was performed with immunoSEQ multiplex PCR; in TCRdb, only in-frame clones are kept and a portion is missing. Counted here are about 100,000 clones, 70% to 90% occurring once; the ten biggest clones make up about 1.2%. Specimen: peripheral blood. These TCRs come from a man at least 80 years old with active or convalescent COVID-19.

J is TRBJ1-6 and V is TRBV18; 11 nucleotides align to TRBD1. The junction had 1 base not matched to a gene; V was cut back by 3 bases and J by 9 bases. CDR1 and CDR2 (germline): KGHSH, LQKENI. This CDR3 is 14 amino acids long. CDR3 sequence reads: CASSPGQGGSPLHF. The CDR3 DNA reads TGTGCCAGCTCACCGGGACAGGGGGGTTCACCCCTCCACTTT.

The chain employs TRBV7-2 and TRBJ2-1, with 9 bases fitting TRBD2. J lost 7 bases, V lost 1 base, and 8 bases had no gene match. Germline lookup yields CDR1 SGHTA and CDR2 FQGNSA. The CDR3 is 16 residues long. Here the CDR3 reads CASSLDGGRDGNEQFF. CDR3 nucleotide sequence: TGTGCCAGCAGCTTAGATGGCGGGAGGGACGGGAATGAGCAGTTCTTC.